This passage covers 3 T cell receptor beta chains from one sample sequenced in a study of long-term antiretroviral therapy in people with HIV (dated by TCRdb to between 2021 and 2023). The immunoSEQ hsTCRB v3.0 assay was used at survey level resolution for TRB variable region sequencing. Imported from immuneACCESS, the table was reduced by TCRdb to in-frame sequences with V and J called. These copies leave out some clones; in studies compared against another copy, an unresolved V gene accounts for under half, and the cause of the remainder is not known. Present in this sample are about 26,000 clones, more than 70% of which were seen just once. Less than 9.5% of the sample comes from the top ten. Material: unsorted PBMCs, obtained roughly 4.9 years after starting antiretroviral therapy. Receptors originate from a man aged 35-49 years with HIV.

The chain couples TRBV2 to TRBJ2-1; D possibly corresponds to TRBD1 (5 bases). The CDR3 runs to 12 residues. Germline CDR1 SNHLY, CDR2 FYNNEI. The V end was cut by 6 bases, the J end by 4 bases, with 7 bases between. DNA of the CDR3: TGTGCCAGCAGGGGGCAGTACAATGAGCAGTTCTTC. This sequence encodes CASRGQYNEQFF.

The CDR3 sequence: CASSWDRSGEFF. The CDR3 DNA reads TGTGCCAGCAGCTGGGACAGGTCCGGGGAGTTCTTC. This sequence joins TRBV7-8 and TRBJ2-1; 8 positions agree with TRBD1. Germline V CDR1 and CDR2: SGHVS, FQNEAQ. V shed 4 bases, J shed 14 bases, and the junction held 7 bases outside the gene matches. CDR3 length equals 12 residues.

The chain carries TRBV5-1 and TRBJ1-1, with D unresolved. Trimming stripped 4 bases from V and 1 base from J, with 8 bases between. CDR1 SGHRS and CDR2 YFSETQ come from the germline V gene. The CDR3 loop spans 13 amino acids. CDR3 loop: CASSAQENTEAFF. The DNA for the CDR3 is TGCGCCAGCAGCGCGCAGGAGAACACTGAAGCTTTCTTT.